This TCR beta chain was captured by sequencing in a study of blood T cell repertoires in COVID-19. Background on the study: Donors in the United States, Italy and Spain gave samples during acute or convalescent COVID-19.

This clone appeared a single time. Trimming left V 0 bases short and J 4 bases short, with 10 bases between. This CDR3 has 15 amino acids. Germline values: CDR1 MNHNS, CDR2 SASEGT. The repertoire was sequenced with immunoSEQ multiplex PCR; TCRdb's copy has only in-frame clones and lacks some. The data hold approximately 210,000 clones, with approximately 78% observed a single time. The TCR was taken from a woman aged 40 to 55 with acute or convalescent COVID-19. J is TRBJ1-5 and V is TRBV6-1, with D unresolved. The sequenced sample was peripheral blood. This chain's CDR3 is CASSEADSRNQPQHF. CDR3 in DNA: TGTGCCAGCAGTGAAGCGGACTCTCGAAATCAGCCCCAGCATTTT.